This T cell receptor beta chain was captured in a study of cytomegalovirus exposure and HLA in healthy donors. Study-wide results and caveats: Sequencing probably produced one cluster of sequence variants that were highly shared.

PCR amplification relied on 60 Vbeta primers (plus 13 Jbeta primers). Generated by immunoSEQ multiplex PCR, the TCRdb table keeps only in-frame clones and is missing some. Recorded for this sample: fewer than 250,000 clones. About this clone: The antigen remains unidentified.

CDR3 length: 14 amino acids. CDR1 and CDR2 from the germline V gene are SQVTM and ANQGSEA. The J segment lost 5 bases and the V segment lost 7 bases, leaving 9 bases of the junction unmatched. What was sequenced was PBMCs. The sequence was obtained from a woman in her twenties or thirties in good health and CMV-seropositive. The chain couples TRBV29-1 to TRBJ1-1; TRBD1 aligns across 11 bases. The CDR3 spells CSAQGQGVGTEAFF. CDR3 DNA: TGCAGCGCCCAGGGACAGGGGGTAGGGACTGAAGCTTTCTTT. The full variable domain, completed using reference TRBV29-1 and TRBJ1-1, is SAVISQKPSRDICQRGTSLTIQCQVDSQVTMMFWYRQQPGQSLTLIATANQGSEATYESGFVIDKFPISRPNLTFSTLTVSNMSPEDSSIYLCSAQGQGVGTEAFFGQGTRLTVV.